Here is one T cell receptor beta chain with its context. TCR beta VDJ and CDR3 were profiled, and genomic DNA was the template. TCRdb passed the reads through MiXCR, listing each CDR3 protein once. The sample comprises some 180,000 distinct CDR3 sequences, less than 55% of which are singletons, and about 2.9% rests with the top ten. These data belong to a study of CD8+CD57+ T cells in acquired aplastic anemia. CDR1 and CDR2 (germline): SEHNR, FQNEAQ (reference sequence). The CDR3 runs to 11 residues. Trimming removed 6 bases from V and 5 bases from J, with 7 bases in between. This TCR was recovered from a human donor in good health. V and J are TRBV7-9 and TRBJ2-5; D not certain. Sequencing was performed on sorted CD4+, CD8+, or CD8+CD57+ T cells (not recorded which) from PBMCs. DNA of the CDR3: TGTGCCAGCAGGATTGGGGAGACCCAGTACTTC. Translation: CASRIGETQYF. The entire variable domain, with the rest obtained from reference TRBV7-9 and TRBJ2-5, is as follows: DTGVSQNPRHKITKRGQNVTFRCDPISEHNRLYWYRQTLGQGPEFLTYFQNEAQLEKSRLLSDRFSAERPKGSFSTLEIQRTEQGDSAMYLCASRIGETQYFGPGTRLLVL.